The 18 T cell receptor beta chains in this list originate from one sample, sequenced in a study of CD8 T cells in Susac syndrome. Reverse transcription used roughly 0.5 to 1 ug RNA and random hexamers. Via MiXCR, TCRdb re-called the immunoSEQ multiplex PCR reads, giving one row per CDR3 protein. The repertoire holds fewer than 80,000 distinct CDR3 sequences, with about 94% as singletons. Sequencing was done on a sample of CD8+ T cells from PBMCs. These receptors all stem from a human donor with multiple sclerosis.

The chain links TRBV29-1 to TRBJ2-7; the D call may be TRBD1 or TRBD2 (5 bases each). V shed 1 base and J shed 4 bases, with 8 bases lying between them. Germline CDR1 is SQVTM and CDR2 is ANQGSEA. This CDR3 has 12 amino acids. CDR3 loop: CSVEGWGYEQYF. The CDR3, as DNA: TGCAGCGTTGAAGGCTGGGGGTACGAGCAGTACTTC.

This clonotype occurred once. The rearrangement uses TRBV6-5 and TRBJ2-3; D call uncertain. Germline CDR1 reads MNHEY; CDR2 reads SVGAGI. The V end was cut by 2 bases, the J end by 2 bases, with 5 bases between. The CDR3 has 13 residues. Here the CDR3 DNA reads TGTGCCAGCAGTTACGTCCCCACAGATACGCAGTATTTT. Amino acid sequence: CASSYVPTDTQYF.

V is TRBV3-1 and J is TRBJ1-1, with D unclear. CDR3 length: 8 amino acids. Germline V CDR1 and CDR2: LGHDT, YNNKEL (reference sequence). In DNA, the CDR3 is TGTTTTAACACTGAAGCTTTCTTT. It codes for CFNTEAFF.

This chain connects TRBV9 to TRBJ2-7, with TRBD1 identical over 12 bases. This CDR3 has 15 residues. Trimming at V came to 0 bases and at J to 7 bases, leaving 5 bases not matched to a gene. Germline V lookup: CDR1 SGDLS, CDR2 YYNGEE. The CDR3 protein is CASSVGGQGAREQYF. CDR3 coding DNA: TGTGCCAGCAGCGTAGGGGGACAGGGGGCACGAGAGCAGTACTTC.

CDR3 sequence (DNA): TGCGCCAGCAGTCGCAGGCCGGGGGGCTACACCTTC. This translates into CASSRRPGGYTF. This chain uses TRBV23-1 with TRBJ1-2; no clear D. TRBV23-1 is an ORF for which the function is uncertain. Trimming left V 4 bases short and J 8 bases short, with 11 bases between. The CDR3 extends over 12 amino acids.

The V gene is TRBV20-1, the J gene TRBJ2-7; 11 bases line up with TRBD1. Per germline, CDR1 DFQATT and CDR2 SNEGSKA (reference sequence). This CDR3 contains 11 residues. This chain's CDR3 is CTDRGRREQYF. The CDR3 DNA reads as TGCACGGACAGGGGGCGACGCGAGCAGTACTTC.

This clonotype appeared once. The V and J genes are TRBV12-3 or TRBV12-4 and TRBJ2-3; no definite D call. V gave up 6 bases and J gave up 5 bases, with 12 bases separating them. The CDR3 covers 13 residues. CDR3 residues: CASRPGSIDTQYF. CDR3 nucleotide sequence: TGTGCCAGCAGACCCGGTTCGATAGATACGCAGTATTTT.

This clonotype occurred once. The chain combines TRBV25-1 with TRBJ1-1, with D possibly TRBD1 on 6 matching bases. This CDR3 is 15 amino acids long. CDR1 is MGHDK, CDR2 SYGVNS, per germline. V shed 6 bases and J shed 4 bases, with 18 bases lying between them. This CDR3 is CASRRQAGEATEAFF. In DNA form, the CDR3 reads TGTGCCAGCAGGAGGCAGGCAGGGGAGGCCACTGAAGCTTTCTTT.

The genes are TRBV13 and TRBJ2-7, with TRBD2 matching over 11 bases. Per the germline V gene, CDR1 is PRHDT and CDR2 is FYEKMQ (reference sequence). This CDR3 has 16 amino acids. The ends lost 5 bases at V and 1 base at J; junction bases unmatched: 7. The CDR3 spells CASSVTSGTHSYEQYF. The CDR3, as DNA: TGTGCCAGCAGCGTGACTAGCGGGACTCATTCCTACGAGCAGTACTTC.

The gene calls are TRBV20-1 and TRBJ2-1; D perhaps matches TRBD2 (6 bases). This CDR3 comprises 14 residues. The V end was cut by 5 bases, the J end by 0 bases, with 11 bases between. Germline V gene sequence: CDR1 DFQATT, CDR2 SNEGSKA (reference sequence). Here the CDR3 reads CSAPGLLSYNEQFF. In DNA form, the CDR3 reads TGCAGTGCTCCGGGACTCCTCTCCTACAATGAGCAGTTCTTC.

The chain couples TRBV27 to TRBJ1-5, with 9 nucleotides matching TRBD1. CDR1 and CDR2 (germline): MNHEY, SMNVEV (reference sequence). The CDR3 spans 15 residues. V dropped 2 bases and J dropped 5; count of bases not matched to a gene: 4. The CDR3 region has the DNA TGTGCCAGCAGTTTAACGGACAGGGGTGATCAGCCCCAGCATTTT. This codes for CASSLTDRGDQPQHF.

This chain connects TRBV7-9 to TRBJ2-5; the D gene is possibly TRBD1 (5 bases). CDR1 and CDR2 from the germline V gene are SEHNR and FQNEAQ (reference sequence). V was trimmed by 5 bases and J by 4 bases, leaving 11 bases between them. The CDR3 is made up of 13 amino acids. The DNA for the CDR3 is TGTGCCAGCAGCCCCAGGGCTGGAGAGACCCAGTACTTC. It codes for CASSPRAGETQYF.

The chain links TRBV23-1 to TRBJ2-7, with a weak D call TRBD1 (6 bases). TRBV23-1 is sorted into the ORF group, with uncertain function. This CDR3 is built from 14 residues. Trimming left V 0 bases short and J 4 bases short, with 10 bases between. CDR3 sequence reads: CASSQSTGRYEQYF. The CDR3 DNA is TGCGCCAGCAGTCAATCTACAGGGCGATACGAGCAGTACTTC.

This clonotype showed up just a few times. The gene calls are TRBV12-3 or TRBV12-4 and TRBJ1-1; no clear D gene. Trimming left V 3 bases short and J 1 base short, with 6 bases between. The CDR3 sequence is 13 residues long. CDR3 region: CASSLVQNTEAFF. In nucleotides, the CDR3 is TGTGCCAGCAGTTTGGTTCAGAACACTGAAGCTTTCTTT.

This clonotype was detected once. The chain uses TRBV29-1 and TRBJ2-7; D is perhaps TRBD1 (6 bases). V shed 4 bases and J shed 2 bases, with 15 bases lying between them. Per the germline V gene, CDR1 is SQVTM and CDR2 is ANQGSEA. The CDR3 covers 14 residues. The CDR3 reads CSVAPADRAYEQYF. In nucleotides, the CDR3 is TGCAGCGTTGCCCCGGCGGACAGAGCCTACGAGCAGTACTTC.

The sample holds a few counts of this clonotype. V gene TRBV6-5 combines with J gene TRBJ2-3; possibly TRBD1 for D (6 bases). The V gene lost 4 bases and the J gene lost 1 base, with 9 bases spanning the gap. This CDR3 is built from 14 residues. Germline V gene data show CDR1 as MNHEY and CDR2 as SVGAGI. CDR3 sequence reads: CASSSGQRTDTQYF. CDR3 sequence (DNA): TGTGCCAGCAGTTCAGGACAGCGCACAGATACGCAGTATTTT.

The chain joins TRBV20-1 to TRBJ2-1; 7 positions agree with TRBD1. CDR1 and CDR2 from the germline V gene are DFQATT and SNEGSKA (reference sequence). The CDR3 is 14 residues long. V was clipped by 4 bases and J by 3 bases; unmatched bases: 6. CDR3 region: CSATDRESYNEQFF. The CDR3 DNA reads TGCAGTGCTACCGACAGGGAAAGCTACAATGAGCAGTTCTTC.

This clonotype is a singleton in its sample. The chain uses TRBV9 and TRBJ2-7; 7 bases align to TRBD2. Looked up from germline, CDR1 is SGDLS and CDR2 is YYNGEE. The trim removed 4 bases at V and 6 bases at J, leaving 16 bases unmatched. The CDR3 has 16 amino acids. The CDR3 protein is CASSPTGTTSSGEQYF. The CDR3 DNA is TGTGCCAGCAGCCCTACCGGGACTACCTCTTCGGGCGAGCAGTACTTC.